The entry below describes one T cell receptor beta chain. The record originates from a study of blood T cell repertoires in COVID-19. Study-wide context: Sites across the United States, Italy and Spain contributed samples from acute and convalescent COVID-19.

Per the original data handling: Amplified reference gene primers provided the basis for estimating nucleated cell counts. Libraries were prepared by immunoSEQ multiplex PCR; TCRdb keeps only in-frame clonotypes and omits some of them. V and J calls and clone size are as listed in that table; D and trimming were resolved from the DNA. The sample includes hundreds of thousands of clones, 80% to 90% of them seen just once. Recovered participants had two consecutive negative NP/OP PCR tests, healthcare professional clearance, or symptom resolution. The V gene's germline CDR1 is SGDLS and CDR2 YYNGEE. This CDR3 has 14 amino acids. V shed 3 bases, J shed 1 base, and the junction held 0 bases outside the gene matches.

This clonotype was obtained from a woman aged 18-35 years who had recovered from COVID-19. The V call is TRBV9, the J call TRBJ1-5; 8 bases are shared with TRBD1. Sequenced: PBMCs or T cells enriched from blood (not recorded which). The CDR3 sequence is CASSGQGSNQPQHF. For the CDR3, the DNA is TGTGCCAGCAGCGGACAGGGGAGCAATCAGCCCCAGCATTTT.